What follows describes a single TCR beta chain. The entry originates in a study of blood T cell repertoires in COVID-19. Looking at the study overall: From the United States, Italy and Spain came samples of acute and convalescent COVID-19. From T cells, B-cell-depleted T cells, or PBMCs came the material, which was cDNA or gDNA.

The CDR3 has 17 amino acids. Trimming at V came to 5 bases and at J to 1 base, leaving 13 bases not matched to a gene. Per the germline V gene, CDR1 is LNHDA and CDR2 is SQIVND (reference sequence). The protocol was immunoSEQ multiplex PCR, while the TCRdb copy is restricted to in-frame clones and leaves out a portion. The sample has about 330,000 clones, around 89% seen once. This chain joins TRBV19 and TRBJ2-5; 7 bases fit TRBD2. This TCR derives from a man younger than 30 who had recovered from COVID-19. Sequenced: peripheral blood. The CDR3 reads CASSALLERGSQETQYF. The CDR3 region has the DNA TGTGCCAGTAGTGCCCTCCTTGAGCGGGGAAGCCAAGAGACCCAGTACTTC.